These 2 T cell receptor beta chains came from one sample sequenced in a study of cytomegalovirus exposure and HLA in healthy donors. The primer mix had 60 Vbeta and 13 Jbeta primers. The method was immunoSEQ multiplex PCR; TCRdb's version includes in-frame clones alone and lacks a portion of them. This sample yields 200,000 to 250,000 clones, of which over 65% are seen a single time; less than 3.5% belongs to the top ten. The specimen was PBMCs. These receptors were obtained from a woman aged 55-69 years in good health and CMV-seropositive.

The V call is TRBV7-3, the J call TRBJ2-1, with a tentative D call TRBD2 (5 bases). The V gene lost 6 bases and the J gene lost 0 bases, with 12 bases spanning the gap. CDR1 is SGHTA and CDR2 is FQGTGA in the germline V gene. The CDR3 is 15 amino acids. The chain's CDR3 is CASRQTGSSYNEQFF. The CDR3 region has the DNA TGTGCCAGCAGACAAACTGGGAGCTCCTACAATGAGCAGTTCTTC.

This chain uses TRBV7-3 with TRBJ2-3, with TRBD2 matching 7 bases. The CDR3 runs to 15 residues. Germline trimming cut 5 bases from V and 2 bases from J; bases unmatched to any gene: 7. CDR1 and CDR2 from the germline V gene are SGHTA and FQGTGA. In DNA form, the CDR3 reads TGTGCCAGCAGCGTGGGTCTAGCGGTCACAGATACGCAGTATTTT. This encodes CASSVGLAVTDTQYF.